One and the same sample provided the 9 T cell receptor beta chains below, sequenced in a study of cytomegalovirus exposure and HLA in healthy donors. A multiplex PCR was run with 60 Vbeta primers and 13 Jbeta primers. Using immunoSEQ multiplex PCR, the repertoire was profiled, and TCRdb retains in-frame clones only, with some absent. The sample shows roughly 87,000 clones, roughly 83% of them seen only once. The sample taken for sequencing was PBMCs. These receptors originate from a woman aged 40 to 50 in good health and CMV-seropositive.

This chain connects TRBV5-1 to TRBJ2-3; 11 bases line up with TRBD2. V was pared by 4 bases and J by 1 base, with 5 bases of the junction left unmatched. Per the germline V gene, CDR1 is SGHRS and CDR2 is YFSETQ. There are 16 residues in the CDR3. This CDR3 is CASSLSGRAGTDTQYF. DNA for the CDR3: TGCGCCAGCAGCCTTAGCGGGAGGGCCGGCACAGATACGCAGTATTTT.

The chain couples TRBV4-3 to TRBJ1-5; D may be TRBD1 (5 bases). Germline CDR1 LGHNA, CDR2 YSLEER. Between the trimmed V and J ends, which lost 0 bases and 9 bases, there was a span of 21 bases. This CDR3 has 17 amino acids. This chain's CDR3 is CASSQEPTGTNTGPQHF. The DNA for the CDR3 is TGCGCCAGCAGCCAAGAGCCGACCGGGACTAATACAGGGCCCCAGCATTTT.

The chain carries TRBV30 and TRBJ1-1; tentative D call: TRBD1 (5 bases). The germline CDR1 and CDR2 sequences are GTSNPN and SVGIG (reference sequence). Between the trimmed V and J ends, which lost 1 base and 6 bases, there was a span of 12 bases. The CDR3 runs 13 residues. The CDR3 bases are TGTGCCTGGAGTGCGGGGGGTATGGCTGAAGCTTTCTTT. Translation gives CAWSAGGMAEAFF.

The chain combines TRBV7-9 with TRBJ1-2; 7 nucleotides align to TRBD1. Germline V CDR1 and CDR2: SEHNR, FQNEAQ (reference sequence). This CDR3 is 13 amino acids long. With V trimmed by 2 bases and J by 7 bases, 4 bases remained unmatched. CDR3: CASSLPRQGGYTF. CDR3 DNA: TGTGCCAGCAGCTTACCCCGACAGGGTGGCTACACCTTC. The full variable domain, its missing parts supplied by reference TRBV7-9 and TRBJ1-2, is DTGVSQNPRHKITKRGQNVTFRCDPISEHNRLYWYRQTLGQGPEFLTYFQNEAQLEKSRLLSDRFSAERPKGSFSTLEIQRTEQGDSAMYLCASSLPRQGGYTFGSGTRLTVV.

V usage is TRBV6-1 and J usage is TRBJ1-2; 7 positions match TRBD1. Germline assignment: CDR1 MNHNS and CDR2 SASEGT. CDR3 length: 12 residues. V trimming: 7 bases; J trimming: 7 bases; junction bases outside the gene matches: 6. The CDR3 nucleotides are TGTGCCAGCACTATTCAGGGGGGTGGCTACACCTTC. This translates into CASTIQGGGYTF.

The chain uses TRBV28 and TRBJ2-4, with 13 bases aligning to TRBD2. Per germline, CDR1 MDHEN and CDR2 SYDVKM. The CDR3 sequence is 19 residues long. With 5 bases clipped from V and 0 bases from J, the junction kept 10 bases outside the gene matches. CDR3 sequence reads: CASSQTSGRDYLAKNIQYF. CDR3 coding DNA: TGTGCCAGCAGTCAAACTAGCGGGAGGGATTATTTAGCCAAAAACATTCAGTACTTC. Together with reference TRBV28 and TRBJ2-4, the CDR3 gives the full variable domain: DVKVTQSSRYLVKRTGEKVFLECVQDMDHENMFWYRQDPGLGLRLIYFSYDVKMKEKGDIPEGYSVSREKKERFSLILESASTNQTSMYLCASSQTSGRDYLAKNIQYFGAGTRLSVL.

The J gene is TRBJ1-1, the V gene TRBV30, with TRBD1 identical over 8 bases. V lost 4 bases and J lost 4; bases outside the gene matches: 11. Germline V lookup: CDR1 GTSNPN, CDR2 SVGIG (reference sequence). This CDR3 spans 15 amino acids. In DNA, the CDR3 is TGTGCCTGGACCGTGATGCAGGGGGCAGGCACTGAAGCTTTCTTT. This translates into CAWTVMQGAGTEAFF.

CDR3 coding DNA: TGTGCCAGCAGTGACGCCGGGACAGAGTTCTACAATGAGCAGTTCTTC. Encoded protein: CASSDAGTEFYNEQFF. V gene TRBV6-1 combines with J gene TRBJ2-1, with 7 bases aligning to TRBD1. CDR1 MNHNS and CDR2 SASEGT come from the germline V gene. The ends lost 3 bases at V and 3 bases at J; junction bases unmatched: 8. The CDR3 totals 16 residues.

The chain has TRBV28 and TRBJ1-2, with a weak D call TRBD1 (5 bases). The CDR3 loop spans 12 amino acids. V was clipped by 5 bases and J by 7 bases, with 11 bases between them. Germline assignment: CDR1 MDHEN and CDR2 SYDVKM. This CDR3 is CASSIQTGGYTF. The CDR3 DNA follows: TGTGCCAGCAGTATCCAAACAGGTGGCTACACCTTC.